A selection of T cell receptor beta chains follows, all from one sample in a study of spatial heterogeneity in lung cancer. One entry per CDR3 protein, called by TCRdb with MiXCR from the 5' RACE reads. The data hold under 150,000 distinct CDR3 sequences, with approximately 11% observed a single time. This specimen consisted of PBMCs, obtained at follow-up. The receptor set was obtained from a female donor with early-stage non-small cell lung cancer. Both conserved end residues are trimmed from each CDR3.

V	J	CDR3
TRBV7-9	TRBJ1-1	ASSSPGTEAF
TRBV12-3/TRBV12-4	TRBJ2-5	ASSPVIGTETQY
TRBV18	TRBJ2-1	ASSPGTGGNNEQF
TRBV24-1	TRBJ2-5	ATTDSQETQY
TRBV28	TRBJ1-5	ASSPGQGGNQPQH
TRBV5-6	TRBJ1-1	ASSPMGAQMNTEAF
TRBV18	TRBJ1-1	ASSPQKGRNTEAF
TRBV6-2/TRBV6-3	TRBJ2-7	ASSYGDSGAYEQY
TRBV24-1	TRBJ2-1	ATGGGSYNEQF
TRBV7-2	TRBJ2-1	ASNILEDEQF
TRBV29-1	TRBJ2-2	SGMGLHTGELF
TRBV20-1	TRBJ2-1	SAPTSVSEQF
TRBV20-1	TRBJ2-1	SARDRLFLYNEQF
TRBV29-1	TRBJ1-6	SVMDSHNSPLH
TRBV2	TRBJ2-6	ASQELSSGANVLT
TRBV20-1	TRBJ2-3	SARLDTTDTQY
TRBV20-1	TRBJ1-1	SARSLTEAF
TRBV18	TRBJ2-6	ASSPGPAASGANVLT
TRBV27	TRBJ2-3	ASSDPSGSSGAGTDTQY
TRBV24-1	TRBJ2-1	ATSDAALAHNEQF
TRBV10-3	TRBJ1-2	AIAPGDYGYT
TRBV2	TRBJ2-7	ASSSYFGGNEQY
TRBV3-1	TRBJ2-5	ASSQESETQY
TRBV5-1	TRBJ2-7	ASSAGGYEQY
TRBV7-8	TRBJ2-3	ASTVREGTDTQY
TRBV28	TRBJ1-5	ASNIGAFGQPQH
TRBV11-2	TRBJ2-1	ASRATGLAGNEQF
TRBV20-1	TRBJ2-5	SARDLREQETQY
TRBV20-1	TRBJ2-7	SAEPRGDLKGEQY
TRBV20-1	TRBJ2-1	SARAETGTEQF
TRBV4-3	TRBJ1-1	ASSHVEEGAVEAF
TRBV7-8	TRBJ1-4	ASSLTRRGEKLF
TRBV20-1	TRBJ2-7	SATSGSYEQY
TRBV19	TRBJ1-3	ASSTPGTGETGNTIY
TRBV6-5	TRBJ2-3	ASSYPTSGVDGTDTQY
TRBV28	TRBJ2-1	ASSFTSGMNEQF
TRBV27	TRBJ1-5	ASSSGSGGQPQH
TRBV30	TRBJ2-6	AWSKLKVTGANVLT
TRBV5-5	TRBJ1-2	ASSSQLGGNYGYT
TRBV24-1	TRBJ2-1	ATSDLPGRADPPYNEQF
TRBV14	TRBJ2-5	ASSRRLAGPQETQY
TRBV7-8	TRBJ2-1	ASSFSLETYNEQF
TRBV28	TRBJ1-5	ASSLRVQPQH
TRBV29-1	TRBJ1-2	STDLDRYGYT
TRBV7-3	TRBJ1-3	ASSTGPGNTIY
TRBV2	TRBJ2-3	ASEGGSGTDTQY
TRBV9	TRBJ2-1	ASSVAGYYNEQF
TRBV2	TRBJ2-2	ASKGLAANTGELF